The 18 T cell receptor beta chains reported below all come from one sample, sequenced in a study of blood T cells in healthy people across ages. For the second PCR, which ran for 7 to 11 cycles, a sample-barcoded 5' primer and a J-beta primer mix were used. In TCRdb, the 5' RACE reads were re-called with MiXCR into one record per CDR3 protein. Of about 1,800,000 distinct CDR3 sequences listed, 28% are singletons. Specimen: blood. The receptors were sampled from a young woman in good health.

This chain connects TRBV12-3 or TRBV12-4 to TRBJ1-2; 7 bases map to TRBD1. This CDR3 is 14 amino acids long. V shed 6 bases and J 4 bases; nucleotides not matched to a gene: 8. This CDR3 reads CASSGTGTAYGYTF. The CDR3 DNA sequence: TGTGCCAGCAGCGGCACCGGGACAGCCTATGGCTACACCTTC.

The chain has TRBV6-5 and TRBJ2-7, with a tentative D call TRBD2 (6 bases). The CDR3 sequence is 15 residues long. The V end was cut by 0 bases, the J end by 3 bases, with 12 bases between. The germline CDR1 and CDR2 sequences are MNHEY and SVGAGI. The CDR3 DNA sequence: TGTGCCAGCAGTTACTCGGCGGGGAGCTACTACGAGCAGTACTTC. Residues: CASSYSAGSYYEQYF.

In this sample, this clonotype turned up a few times. V is TRBV7-9 and J is TRBJ2-7; TRBD2 is a possible D gene (8 bases). CDR3 length equals 17 residues. V was shortened by 7 bases and J by 5 bases, with 27 bases between the two germline ends. Germline V gene lookup returns CDR1 SEHNR and CDR2 FQNEAQ (reference sequence). DNA of the CDR3: TGTGCCAGCACCGACCACAGGGGACTAGTTTCTCTTGACGAGCAGTACTTC. Residues: CASTDHRGLVSLDEQYF.

This clonotype was seen once. This chain links TRBV10-3 with TRBJ2-5; 9 bases match TRBD1. The germline V gene encodes CDR1 ENHRY and CDR2 SYGVKD. The CDR3 sequence is 17 residues long. V dropped 2 bases and J dropped 4; count of bases not matched to a gene: 11. The CDR3 nucleotides read TGTGCCATCAGTGAGACAATACAGGGGGCTACGGTAGAGACCCAGTACTTC. Its protein product is CAISETIQGATVETQYF.

This clonotype turned up a few times. The chain links TRBV20-1 to TRBJ2-4; D uncertain. The CDR3 has 15 residues. Trimming shortened V by 6 bases and J by 5 bases, and 20 bases separated the two germline ends. The germline CDR1 and CDR2 sequences are DFQATT and SNEGSKA (reference sequence). The CDR3 region has the DNA TGCAGTGCCATAAGCCTCCGGCTTGGGGAAAACATTCAGTACTTC. It translates to CSAISLRLGENIQYF.

This chain connects TRBV7-9 to TRBJ2-1; TRBD2 is a possible D gene (6 bases). Trimming cost V 1 base and J 4 bases, with 20 bases left between them. The CDR3 covers 18 residues. Germline loops: CDR1 SEHNR, CDR2 FQNEAQ (reference sequence). The CDR3, as DNA: TGTGCCAGCAGCTTAGTTCCGGACTACCCAGTTCCTTACAATGAGCAGTTCTTC. It yields the protein CASSLVPDYPVPYNEQFF.

This clonotype showed up many times. One end of the junction varies from germline; a read error may be responsible. The chain carries TRBV5-1 and TRBJ2-5, with TRBD2 as a possible D gene (5 bases). The germline V gene has CDR1 SGHRS and CDR2 YFSETQ. The CDR3 has 14 amino acids. CDR3: CASSLAWQQETQYF. The CDR3 nucleotides read TGTGCCAGCAGTTTAGCGTGGCAGCAAGAGACCCAGTACTTC.

This clonotype was counted once. CDR3 residues: CASGPSGGGDTQYF. The CDR3 DNA reads TGTGCTAGTGGTCCTAGCGGGGGGGGAGATACGCAGTATTTT. The chain carries TRBV12-5 and TRBJ2-3; TRBD2 matches at 12 bases. J gave up 5 bases and V 5 bases, and 2 bases lay outside the gene matches. This CDR3 is built from 14 residues. Germline CDR1 reads LGHNT; CDR2 reads FRNRAP.

This chain connects TRBV12-3 or TRBV12-4 to TRBJ2-2, with 7 bases that match TRBD1. The J segment lost 6 bases and the V segment lost 6 bases, leaving 7 bases of the junction unmatched. The length of the CDR3 is 14 residues. Here the CDR3 reads CASRPTGAPGELFF. CDR3 DNA sequence: TGTGCCAGCAGACCAACAGGGGCCCCCGGGGAGCTGTTTTTT.

The J gene is TRBJ2-1, the V gene TRBV30, with 7 bases that match TRBD2. CDR3 length: 14 residues. Germline-derived CDR1 and CDR2 are GTSNPN and SVGIG (reference sequence). After removal of 5 bases from V and 10 bases from J, the junction contained 14 bases not matched to a gene. The CDR3 loop reads CAWGVGREFYEQFF. The CDR3 nucleotides are TGTGCCTGGGGAGTGGGGCGGGAGTTCTACGAGCAGTTCTTC.

This chain joins TRBV6-5 and TRBJ1-5; 7 nucleotides match TRBD1. Germline assignment: CDR1 MNHEY and CDR2 SVGAGI. This CDR3 is 13 amino acids long. V gave up 8 bases and J gave up 3 bases; unmatched junction bases: 4. CDR3 amino acids: CASRDRHNQPQHF. The CDR3, as DNA: TGTGCCAGCCGGGACAGACACAATCAGCCCCAGCATTTT.

The table lists this clonotype with a few counts. This chain connects TRBV2 to TRBJ2-7; TRBD1 matches at 8 bases. The length of the CDR3 is 15 residues. CDR1 is SNHLY, CDR2 FYNNEI, per germline. J was trimmed by 5 bases and V by 6 bases; bases with no gene match: 12. CDR3 DNA: TGTGCCAGCAGGGCAGCTCCGGGACAGGTCAACGAGCAGTACTTC. It encodes CASRAAPGQVNEQYF.

In the case of this clonotype: An end of the junction differs from the germline gene, which may be a read error. The V call is TRBV7-2, the J call TRBJ2-5; D is perhaps TRBD1 (6 bases). Per germline, CDR1 SGHTA and CDR2 FQGNSA. The CDR3 length is 16 residues. CDR3: CAGSLTGHSTYTAQYF. CDR3 nucleotides: TGTGCCGGCAGCCTTACAGGGCACAGCACTTATACGGCCCAGTACTTC.

Turning to this clonotype: Compared with germline, one end of the junction differs, possibly owing to a read error. The chain carries TRBV11-1 and TRBJ2-6, with D tentatively TRBD2 (5 bases). Germline CDR1 reads SGHAT; CDR2 reads FQDESV (reference sequence). The CDR3 sequence is 22 residues long. This CDR3 is CASRLGRWSGNIELSGTNVLTF. As DNA, the CDR3 is TGTGCCAGCAGGTTAGGTCGGTGGTCCGGGAATATTGAGCTCTCTGGGACCAACGTCCTGACTTTC.

The V and J genes are TRBV29-1 and TRBJ2-3, with D possibly matching TRBD2 (6 bases). CDR3 size: 14 residues. V lost 3 bases to trimming and J lost 5 bases, with 15 bases between them. Per the germline V gene, CDR1 is SQVTM and CDR2 is ANQGSEA. CDR3 protein: CSVETVPGGDTQYF. CDR3 bases: TGCAGCGTTGAGACCGTCCCCGGGGGAGATACGCAGTATTTT.

As concerns this clonotype: A much larger clonotype is one base distant, so this may be a read error. The chain uses TRBV2 and TRBJ2-1; D remains ambiguous. Per the germline V gene, CDR1 is SNHLY and CDR2 is FYNNEI. The CDR3 has 12 residues. The germline V and J ends were trimmed by 11 bases and 6 bases, with 14 bases remaining between them. The CDR3 reads CAGTADGNEQFF. The CDR3 DNA sequence: TGTGCCGGCACGGCCGACGGCAATGAGCAGTTCTTC. Full variable domain (missing parts from reference TRBV2 and TRBJ2-1): EPEVTQTPSHQVTQMGQEVILRCVPISNHLYFYWYRQILGQKVEFLVSFYNNEISEKSEIFDDQFSVERPDGSNFTLKIRSTKLEDSAMYFCAGTADGNEQFFGPGTRLTVL.

A remark on this clonotype: At one of its ends the junction is not consistent with the germline gene, which may arise from a read error. The CDR3 spells CASSPTGEYDYTF. Here the CDR3 DNA reads TGTGCCAGCAGCCCGACAGGGGAATATGACTACACCTTC. V usage is TRBV7-2 and J usage is TRBJ1-2; 8 bases line up with TRBD1. Germline V lookup: CDR1 SGHTA, CDR2 FQGNSA. The CDR3 loop spans 13 amino acids.

This clonotype was picked up a small number of times. The gene calls are TRBV14 and TRBJ1-2, with D possibly matching TRBD1 (6 bases). This CDR3 is 17 amino acids long. Germline lookup yields CDR1 SGHDN and CDR2 FVKESK. Trimming took 1 base from V and 0 from J, leaving 15 bases between them. The CDR3 sequence is CASSQVGQPKANYGYTF. CDR3 bases: TGTGCCAGCAGCCAAGTAGGACAGCCAAAAGCTAACTATGGCTACACCTTC.